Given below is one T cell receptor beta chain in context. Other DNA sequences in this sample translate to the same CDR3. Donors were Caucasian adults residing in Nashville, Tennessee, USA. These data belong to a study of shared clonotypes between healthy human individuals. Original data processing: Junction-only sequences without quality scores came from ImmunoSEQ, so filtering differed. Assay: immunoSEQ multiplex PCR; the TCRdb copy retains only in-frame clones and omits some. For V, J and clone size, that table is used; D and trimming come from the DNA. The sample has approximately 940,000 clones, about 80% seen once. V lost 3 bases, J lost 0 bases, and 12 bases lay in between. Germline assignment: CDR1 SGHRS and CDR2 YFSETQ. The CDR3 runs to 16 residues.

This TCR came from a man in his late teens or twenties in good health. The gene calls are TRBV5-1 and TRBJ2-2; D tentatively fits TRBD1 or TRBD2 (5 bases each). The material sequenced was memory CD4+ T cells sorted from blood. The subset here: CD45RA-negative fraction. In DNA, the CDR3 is TGCGCCAGCAGCTCCACCGGGACGGCGAACACCGGGGAGCTGTTTTTT. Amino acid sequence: CASSSTGTANTGELFF.